This T cell receptor beta chain was obtained from a study of blood T cell repertoires in COVID-19. About the research overall: Samples of COVID-19 (acute and convalescent) were obtained from the United States, Italy and Spain. The cDNA or gDNA used as material had been derived from T cells, B-cell-depleted T cells, or PBMCs.

Original processing notes: Reference gene primer amplification gave estimated nucleated cell counts. The protocol was immunoSEQ multiplex PCR, while the TCRdb copy is restricted to in-frame clones and leaves out a portion. D and trimming were read from the DNA, whereas the V and J calls and clone size are those reported in that table. The data hold roughly 76,000 clones, with approximately 90% observed a single time. This CDR3 has 14 amino acids. Germline V lookup: CDR1 SGHRS, CDR2 YFSETQ. The V and J ends lost 4 bases and 4 bases respectively, with 14 bases between them. The receptor was derived from a woman aged 60-75 years with active COVID-19. The rearrangement uses TRBV5-1 and TRBJ2-5, with a possible D match to TRBD1 (6 bases). The sequencing input was peripheral blood. The CDR3: CASSNLQGVETQYF. The CDR3 coding sequence is TGCGCCAGCAGCAACCTACAGGGAGTAGAGACCCAGTACTTC.